These 17 T cell receptor beta chains were sequenced from one sample in a study of OX40 agonist ivuxolimab in advanced cancers. The repertoire was sequenced with immunoSEQ multiplex PCR; TCRdb's copy has only in-frame clones and lacks some. The data show under 70,000 clones, with around 89% seen just once and approximately 1.5% held by the top ten. The specimen was CD4+ or CD8+ T cells sorted from blood, collected in a trial of the OX40 agonist ivuxolimab. These TCRs come from an adult with an advanced solid tumor such as melanoma, head and neck, liver or kidney cancer.

The V gene is TRBV15, the J gene TRBJ2-1, with D perhaps matching TRBD2 (6 bases). The CDR3 loop spans 13 amino acids. V was pared by 5 bases and J by 5 bases, with 10 bases between. CDR1 and CDR2 (germline): LNHNV, YYDKDF (reference sequence). The CDR3, as DNA: TGTGCCACCAGCCGCAGGAGGGACAATGAGCAGTTCTTC. It yields the protein CATSRRRDNEQFF. Full variable domain (rest looked up from reference TRBV15 and TRBJ2-1): DAMVIQNPRYQVTQFGKPVTLSCSQTLNHNVMYWYQQKSSQAPKLLFHYYDKDFNNEADTPDNFQSRRPNTSFCFLDIRSPGLGDTAMYLCATSRRRDNEQFFGPGTRLTVL.

This clone is medium-sized. The V call is TRBV4-1, the J call TRBJ1-3; 9 bases align to TRBD1. The CDR3 extends over 17 amino acids. Germline CDR1 and CDR2: MGHRA and YSYEKL. V lost 2 bases and J lost 2; bases outside the gene matches: 7. This CDR3 reads CASSQRDGTGPGNTIYF. The CDR3 region has the DNA TGCGCCAGCAGCCAAAGGGATGGGACAGGGCCTGGAAACACCATATATTTT.

The CDR3 coding sequence is TGTGCCAGCAGTGAAGGACAGAGTGAAAAACTGTTTTTT. The encoded protein is CASSEGQSEKLFF. The chain joins TRBV5-4 to TRBJ1-4; weak D call: TRBD1 (6 bases). V lost 5 bases to trimming and J lost 7 bases, with 12 bases between them. This CDR3 has 13 amino acids. CDR1 and CDR2 from the germline V gene are SGHNT and YYREEE (reference sequence).

The chain uses TRBV5-1 and TRBJ2-1; the D call may be TRBD1 or TRBD2 (5 bases each). Germline V gene data show CDR1 as SGHRS and CDR2 as YFSETQ. CDR3 length equals 15 residues. V lost 0 bases to trimming and J lost 4 bases, with 11 bases between them. This chain's CDR3 is CASSLGGSLYNEQFF. For the CDR3, the DNA is TGCGCCAGCAGCTTGGGGGGGAGTCTGTACAATGAGCAGTTCTTC.

The rearrangement uses TRBV19 and TRBJ1-5; D remains unclear. Per the germline V gene, CDR1 is LNHDA and CDR2 is SQIVND (reference sequence). This CDR3 has 14 residues. V gave up 8 bases and J gave up 1 base, with 12 bases separating them. For the CDR3, the DNA is TGTGCCAGTCGGGCCCCGGCAAGCAATCAGCCCCAGCATTTT. Amino acids: CASRAPASNQPQHF.

The genes are TRBV7-3 and TRBJ1-1; D is ambiguous. Germline values: CDR1 SGHTA, CDR2 FQGTGA. Trimming left V 2 bases short and J 4 bases short, with 8 bases between. This CDR3 has 13 amino acids. The CDR3 region has the DNA TGTGCCAGCAGCTTATTGCCGGGCACTGAAGCTTTCTTT. It encodes CASSLLPGTEAFF.

The chain combines TRBV19 with TRBJ2-7, with D hard to call. The CDR3 is made up of 15 amino acids. Trimming cost V 1 base and J 2 bases, with 12 bases left between them. Germline lookup yields CDR1 LNHDA and CDR2 SQIVND (reference sequence). The CDR3 protein is CASSIAGRSAYEQYF. For the CDR3, the DNA is TGTGCCAGTAGTATAGCGGGCAGGTCAGCCTACGAGCAGTACTTC.

The chain is built from TRBV2 and TRBJ2-1; D possibly corresponds to TRBD2 (5 bases). V dropped 8 bases and J dropped 3 bases, with 8 bases sitting between them. The CDR3 spans 12 residues. Germline V gene lookup returns CDR1 SNHLY and CDR2 FYNNEI. The CDR3 is CASGRGYNEQFF. CDR3 in DNA: TGTGCCAGCGGGAGAGGCTACAATGAGCAGTTCTTC.

The chain combines TRBV5-1 with TRBJ2-7; D possibly uses TRBD1 or TRBD2 (5 bases each). Per germline, CDR1 SGHRS and CDR2 YFSETQ. The CDR3 covers 13 residues. The V end was cut by 4 bases, the J end by 2 bases, with 10 bases between. CDR3: CASSGGLTYEQYF. The CDR3 DNA sequence: TGCGCCAGCAGCGGGGGATTAACCTACGAGCAGTACTTC.

The chain couples TRBV28 to TRBJ2-5; 7 bases match TRBD1. The DNA end is a closer match to TRBJ2-7, so the J assignment may be wrong. In germline, CDR1 is MDHEN, CDR2 SYDVKM. CDR3 size: 14 residues. The CDR3 reads CASSISGTAYEQYF. The CDR3 DNA reads as TGTGCCAGCAGTATCTCCGGGACAGCCTACGAGCAGTACTTC.

V is TRBV19 and J is TRBJ2-6; the D is unclear. The CDR3 loop spans 13 amino acids. V was pared by 5 bases and J by 4 bases, with 6 bases between. Per the germline V gene, CDR1 is LNHDA and CDR2 is SQIVND (reference sequence). CDR3 sequence reads: CASSPSGANVLTF. The CDR3 DNA reads as TGTGCCAGTAGTCCGTCCGGGGCCAACGTCCTGACTTTC.

V usage is TRBV6-1 and J usage is TRBJ1-3; possible D gene TRBD1, 6 bases. With 5 bases removed from V and 0 bases from J, the gap between germline ends came to 11 bases. This CDR3 contains 15 residues. Germline V gene lookup returns CDR1 MNHNS and CDR2 SASEGT. In DNA, the CDR3 is TGTGCCAGCAGTTCCGGACAGTCCTCTGGAAACACCATATATTTT. Protein sequence: CASSSGQSSGNTIYF.

V and J are TRBV18 and TRBJ1-1; tentative D call: TRBD1 (5 bases). CDR3 length: 15 amino acids. With 4 bases removed from V and 2 bases from J, the gap between germline ends came to 14 bases. Looked up from germline, CDR1 is KGHSH and CDR2 is LQKENI. In DNA form, the CDR3 reads TGTGCCAGCTCACAAGACAGTGCATTTAACACTGAAGCTTTCTTT. Protein: CASSQDSAFNTEAFF.

The chain links TRBV19 to TRBJ2-7; no clear D gene. This CDR3 has 13 amino acids. Germline V gene lookup returns CDR1 LNHDA and CDR2 SQIVND (reference sequence). Deletions cut 5 bases from V and 0 bases from J, with 8 bases between. The CDR3 DNA reads TGTGCCAGTAGTCCTCCAAGCTCCTACGAGCAGTACTTC. Translated: CASSPPSSYEQYF.

V is TRBV5-5 and J is TRBJ1-5, with D hard to call. The V and J ends lost 2 bases and 0 bases respectively, with 9 bases between them. Germline CDR1 SGHKS, CDR2 YYEKEE (reference sequence). This CDR3 comprises 15 residues. CDR3 bases: TGTGCCAGCAGCTTACAAGCCTATAGCAATCAGCCCCAGCATTTT. Translated: CASSLQAYSNQPQHF.

The rearrangement joins TRBV7-9 to TRBJ2-3, with D tentatively TRBD1 (5 bases). This CDR3 is 14 amino acids long. Per germline, CDR1 SEHNR and CDR2 FQNEAQ (reference sequence). The V gene lost 4 bases and the J gene lost 2 bases, with 10 bases spanning the gap. In nucleotides, the CDR3 is TGTGCCAGCAGCTACGACAGTTACACAGATACGCAGTATTTT. As protein: CASSYDSYTDTQYF.

The chain uses TRBV6-1 and TRBJ1-3, with D unresolved. CDR3 length: 13 amino acids. From germline, CDR1 is MNHNS and CDR2 SASEGT. The ends were cut back, 2 bases at V and 4 bases at J, with 6 bases in the middle. CDR3 DNA sequence: TGTGCCAGCAGTGAACGCACAGGAAACACCATATATTTT. It specifies CASSERTGNTIYF.